Listed here is a single TCR beta chain. The antigen remains unidentified. The sample belongs to a study of Ad26.COV2.S vaccination and SARS-CoV-2 variants. Study results and limitations: Placebo recipients had lower spike-specific TCR breadth than vaccine recipients.

Treatment: approximately 18 received Ad26.COV2.S at low or high dose, single or two shots; a few received placebo; per-sample allocation not given. Repertoires come from day 63 after the first vaccine or placebo injection. Assay used: immunoSEQ multiplex PCR; TCRdb lists only in-frame clones, some missing. Of around 420,000 clones in the sample, over 75% were seen once. This CDR3 has 14 amino acids. V lost 5 bases, J lost 7 bases, and 9 bases stayed unmatched. Germline V lookup: CDR1 SGHRS, CDR2 YFSETQ. The sample consisted of peripheral blood, taken in a trial of Ad26.COV2.S vaccine versus placebo. The clonotype comes from a person between 18 and 65 years old who received the Ad26.COV2.S COVID-19 vaccine or a placebo. V and J are TRBV5-1 and TRBJ1-5, with TRBD1 matching over 7 bases. CDR3 nucleotides: TGCGCCAGCAGTTCTGAGGGGGCCGGGCAGCCCCAGCATTTT. Protein: CASSSEGAGQPQHF.